This T cell receptor (beta chain) was captured by sequencing in a study of shared clonotypes between healthy human individuals. Broader study findings: The authors sampled blood alone, and tissue repertoires likely differ. How much donors shared clonotypes was expected to be affected by sequencing depth.

Method: immunoSEQ multiplex PCR; TCRdb's copy keeps in-frame clones and lacks some. The sample shows roughly 530,000 clones, roughly 95% of them seen only once. This clone showed up just a few times. Its antigen remains unidentified. V was clipped by 6 bases and J by 9 bases, with 6 bases between them. The CDR3 has 8 amino acids. Germline loops: CDR1 DFQATT, CDR2 SNEGSKA (reference sequence). V and J are TRBV20-1 and TRBJ2-7; D gene unclear. This receptor was obtained from a woman in her 30s in good health. Sequencing was done on a sample of naive CD4+ T cells sorted from blood. Described subset: CD45RA+ positively selected. CDR3: CSALGQYF. The CDR3 DNA sequence: TGCAGTGCCCTAGGGCAGTACTTC.